This T cell receptor (beta chain) emerged from a study of blood T cells in healthy people across ages. This CDR3 contains 16 residues. V shed 6 bases and J shed 2 bases, with 22 bases lying between them. Germline V CDR1 and CDR2: DFQATT, SNEGSKA (reference sequence). Then a second PCR, running roughly 7 to 11 cycles, was carried out with a sample-barcoded 5' primer and a J-beta primer mix. TCRdb passed the 5' RACE reads through MiXCR, listing each CDR3 protein once. The data show hundreds of thousands of distinct CDR3 sequences, more than 45% seen once. This receptor was identified in a young man in good health. The sample taken for sequencing was blood. J is TRBJ1-2 and V is TRBV20-1; the D gene is possibly TRBD1 (6 bases). The CDR3 region is CSASGQSLLANYGYTF. The CDR3 bases are TGCAGTGCCTCCGGACAGTCTCTCTTAGCCAACTATGGCTACACCTTC.